This T cell receptor beta chain was recorded in a study of cytomegalovirus exposure and HLA in healthy donors. Study-level points and caveats: Many donors carried some public TCRs, although rarity characterized most TCR sequences. In the approximately 120 validation repertoires, a later analysis found that first-cohort TCR clusters tended to co-occur. Confirmation in vitro established that a few CMV-associated chains were specific for CMV antigens. Cytomegalovirus association was assigned to more than 150 TCR beta chains.

The CDR3 has 15 residues. V shed 3 bases and J shed 3 bases, with 13 bases lying between them. CDR1 is SGDLS and CDR2 is YYNGEE in the germline V gene. TCRdb's table, derived via immunoSEQ multiplex PCR, lists solely in-frame clones and lacks some. The table shows about 170,000 clones, with roughly nine tenths occurring only once. Comments on this clone: Its cognate antigen is unknown.

The chain joins TRBV9 to TRBJ1-5; D is ambiguous. The specimen sequenced was PBMCs. The TCR comes from a woman aged 25 to 39 in good health and CMV-seronegative. The CDR3 sequence is CASSASGINNQPQHF. CDR3 bases: TGTGCCAGCAGCGCCTCCGGGATTAACAATCAGCCCCAGCATTTT. The full variable domain, in which reference TRBV9 and TRBJ1-5 provide the parts outside the CDR3, is DSGVTQTPKHLITATGQRVTLRCSPRSGDLSVYWYQQSLDQGLQFLIQYYNGEERAKGNILERFSAQQFPDLHSELNLSSLELGDSALYFCASSASGINNQPQHFGDGTRLSIL.